This entry lists 24 T cell receptor beta chains sequenced from one sample in a study of T cells after yellow fever vaccination. One entry per CDR3 protein, called by TCRdb with MiXCR from the 5' RACE reads. Of 300,000 or so distinct CDR3 sequences in the sample, 8.7% were seen once. The specimen was CD4+ T cells sorted from PBMCs, collected 5 days after the yellow fever booster vaccination. The source of these receptors is a young man who received the YFV17D yellow fever vaccine.

This clonotype was observed many times. J is TRBJ2-1 and V is TRBV18; D might be TRBD1 or TRBD2, each matching 6 bases. Trimming shortened V by 0 bases and J by 9 bases, and 18 bases separated the two germline ends. CDR3 size: 16 residues. Germline-derived CDR1 and CDR2 are KGHSH and LQKENI. The CDR3 region is CASSPPAPGEVGEQFF. CDR3 in DNA: TGTGCCAGCTCACCACCGGCTCCAGGGGAGGTTGGTGAGCAGTTCTTC.

In its sample, this clonotype was seen a few times. The chain has TRBV6-5 and TRBJ1-2; D not certain. Germline V gives CDR1 MNHEY, CDR2 SVGAGI. Deletions cut 8 bases from V and 1 base from J, with 11 bases between. The CDR3 is made up of 13 amino acids. The CDR3 nucleotides are TGTGCCAGCCGCCGGGTCAATAACTATGGCTACACCTTC. This translates into CASRRVNNYGYTF.

The chain uses TRBV5-1 and TRBJ1-2, with TRBD1 matching 8 bases. The CDR3 is 14 amino acids. With V trimmed by 3 bases and J by 7 bases, 8 bases remained unmatched. Germline V gene data show CDR1 as SGHRS and CDR2 as YFSETQ. CDR3 sequence reads: CASSSSQGGSGYTF. CDR3 in DNA: TGCGCCAGCAGCTCTTCACAGGGGGGTAGTGGCTACACCTTC.

The genes are TRBV7-9 and TRBJ2-3; TRBD2 matches at 12 bases. The CDR3 length is 16 residues. V lost 4 bases to trimming and J lost 2 bases; unmatched junction nucleotides: 4. Germline CDR1 is SEHNR and CDR2 is FQNEAQ (reference sequence). The CDR3 sequence is CASSYRTSGVTDTQYF. The DNA of the CDR3 is TGTGCCAGCAGCTACAGGACTAGCGGGGTCACAGATACGCAGTATTTT.

The V and J genes are TRBV3-1 and TRBJ2-7; D perhaps matches TRBD2 (7 bases). V was cut by 5 bases and J by 8 bases, with 13 bases left in between. Germline CDR1 LGHDT, CDR2 YNNKEL (reference sequence). CDR3 length: 12 residues. CDR3 residues: CASSVRGAKQYF. CDR3 nucleotides: TGTGCCAGCAGCGTCCGGGGGGCCAAGCAGTACTTC.

There are many counts of this clonotype. This sequence joins TRBV20-1 and TRBJ1-2, with unresolved D. V lost 4 bases and J lost 4, with 7 bases in between. Germline V gene lookup returns CDR1 DFQATT and CDR2 SNEGSKA (reference sequence). The CDR3 consists of 11 residues. The CDR3 coding sequence is TGCAGTGCTAAGGACGCCTATGGCTACACCTTC. Translating it yields CSAKDAYGYTF.

V is TRBV15 and J is TRBJ2-7; no clear D. The CDR3 consists of 13 residues. Germline V gene lookup returns CDR1 LNHNV and CDR2 YYDKDF (reference sequence). Trimming left V 0 bases short and J 4 bases short, with 7 bases between. CDR3 nucleotides: TGTGCCACCAGCAGAGATTACAGATACGAGCAGTACGTC. Translated: CATSRDYRYEQYV.

In its sample, this clonotype was seen a few times. The chain links TRBV25-1 to TRBJ1-2; D perhaps matches TRBD1 (5 bases). Trimming shortened V by 4 bases and J by 4 bases, and 13 bases separated the two germline ends. The CDR3 has 14 amino acids. Germline assignment: CDR1 MGHDK and CDR2 SYGVNS. CDR3 in DNA: TGTGCCAGCAGTGGGGACGTACCTTCCTATGGCTACACCTTC. The encoded protein is CASSGDVPSYGYTF.

This clonotype was detected only a few times. CDR3 nucleotide sequence: TGTGCCAGCAGGGGTACGTCAACTTATAATTCACCCCTCCACTTT. This gives the protein CASRGTSTYNSPLHF. The J gene is TRBJ1-6, the V gene TRBV7-2, with D uncertain. The germline gives CDR1 SGHTA, CDR2 FQGNSA. The CDR3 extends over 15 amino acids. Deletions cut 6 bases from V and 4 bases from J, with 13 bases between.

The sample holds a few counts of this clonotype. The chain links TRBV7-9 to TRBJ2-1; D call uncertain. Trimming shortened V by 1 base and J by 15 bases, and 22 bases separated the two germline ends. The CDR3 is made up of 15 amino acids. The germline CDR1 and CDR2 sequences are SEHNR and FQNEAQ (reference sequence). This CDR3 is CASSLEGADRALAFF. CDR3 DNA sequence: TGTGCCAGCAGCTTAGAGGGCGCCGATCGCGCCTTGGCGTTCTTC. The full variable domain, rest sourced from reference TRBV7-9 and TRBJ2-1, is DTGVSQNPRHKITKRGQNVTFRCDPISEHNRLYWYRQTLGQGPEFLTYFQNEAQLEKSRLLSDRFSAERPKGSFSTLEIQRTEQGDSAMYLCASSLEGADRALAFFGPGTRLTVL.

The table lists this clonotype with many counts. The chain links TRBV20-1 to TRBJ2-3; a weak D match, TRBD2 (7 bases). This CDR3 region has 18 residues. Trimming removed 3 bases at V and 5 bases at J, with 27 bases between. Germline V gives CDR1 DFQATT, CDR2 SNEGSKA (reference sequence). The CDR3 region is CSASGRVTGGPGRDTQYF. DNA for the CDR3: TGCAGTGCTAGTGGAAGGGTCACGGGGGGCCCTGGGAGAGATACGCAGTATTTT.

In its sample, this clonotype was seen many times. V gene TRBV5-6 combines with J gene TRBJ1-5, with D possibly TRBD1 on 5 matching bases. The CDR3 has 14 amino acids. Looked up from germline, CDR1 is SGHDT and CDR2 is YYEEEE. V was trimmed by 2 bases and J by 2 bases, leaving 8 bases between them. CDR3 DNA sequence: TGTGCCAGCAGCTTCACAGGAGGCAATCAGCCCCAGCATTTT. As protein: CASSFTGGNQPQHF. The whole variable domain, filled in from reference TRBV5-6 and TRBJ1-5, reads DAGVTQSPTHLIKTRGQQVTLRCSPKSGHDTVSWYQQALGQGPQFIFQYYEEEERQRGNFPDRFSGHQFPNYSSELNVNALLLGDSALYLCASSFTGGNQPQHFGDGTRLSIL.

The chain joins TRBV7-8 to TRBJ2-7; TRBD1 matches 12 bases. The CDR3 sequence is 19 residues long. V lost 0 bases to trimming and J lost 5 bases; unmatched junction nucleotides: 14. Germline assignment: CDR1 SGHVS and CDR2 FQNEAQ. This chain's CDR3 is CASSLAGTGGTGIPHEQYV. The CDR3 DNA reads as TGTGCCAGCAGCTTAGCGGGGACAGGGGGCACGGGGATTCCCCACGAGCAGTACGTC.

The sample holds a few counts of this clonotype. This chain links TRBV4-3 with TRBJ2-3; TRBD2 might be the D (6 bases). The CDR3 length is 13 residues. Trimming took off 0 bases at V and 6 bases at J, with 7 bases between the two ends. Germline assignment: CDR1 LGHNA and CDR2 YSLEER. CDR3 sequence reads: CASSQDAGDTQYF. In nucleotides, the CDR3 is TGCGCCAGCAGCCAAGATGCGGGGGATACGCAGTATTTT.

The sample holds a few counts of this clonotype. The chain links TRBV6-4 to TRBJ1-2, with D maybe TRBD1 (5 bases). Germline assignment: CDR1 MRHNA and CDR2 SNTAGT. The CDR3 has 12 amino acids. The ends were cut back, 5 bases at V and 8 bases at J, with 12 bases in the middle. The CDR3 bases are TGTGCCAGCAGTTCGGTTGGGGGAGGCTACACCTTC. Protein sequence: CASSSVGGGYTF.

Many counts were recorded for this clonotype. This chain connects TRBV15 to TRBJ2-5; D gene uncertain. V lost 0 bases, J lost 5 bases, and 13 bases lay in between. Germline CDR1 and CDR2: LNHNV and YYDKDF (reference sequence). The CDR3 covers 15 residues. The CDR3 DNA sequence: TGTGCCACCAGCAGAGATCGGCAGATGGGGGAGACCCAGTACTTC. Amino acid sequence: CATSRDRQMGETQYF.

V and J are TRBV12-3 or TRBV12-4 and TRBJ1-3; 8 bases map to TRBD1. The CDR3 totals 15 residues. The trim removed 5 bases at V and 4 bases at J, leaving 7 bases unmatched. CDR3 loop: CASSKRQGPGNTIYF. The DNA for the CDR3 is TGTGCCAGCAGTAAGAGACAGGGGCCCGGAAACACCATATATTTT.

V and J are TRBV7-8 and TRBJ1-2; TRBD1 matches at 9 bases. Germline-derived CDR1 and CDR2 are SGHVS and FQNEAQ. The CDR3 is 15 residues long. J was trimmed by 5 bases and V by 4 bases; bases with no gene match: 8. The chain's CDR3 is CASSSSGQGRYGYTF. The CDR3 DNA is TGTGCCAGCAGCTCCTCGGGACAGGGTCGGTATGGCTACACCTTC.

This clonotype was counted between two and nine times. This CDR3 reads CASSPTGSGRTQYF. The CDR3 coding sequence is TGTGCCAGCAGTCCGACAGGGTCAGGTCGTACCCAGTACTTC. V and J are TRBV6-5 and TRBJ2-5; 7 bases fit TRBD1. V gave up 5 bases and J gave up 8 bases; unmatched junction bases: 11. The CDR3 is made up of 14 amino acids. The germline CDR1 and CDR2 sequences are MNHEY and SVGAGI.

This rearrangement joins TRBV7-2 to TRBJ1-4, with 7 bases aligning to TRBD1. V lost 5 bases to trimming and J lost 7 bases; unmatched junction nucleotides: 7. The germline V gene has CDR1 SGHTA and CDR2 FQGNSA. CDR3 length: 14 residues. Written as DNA, the CDR3 is TGTGCCAGCAGCCTGGGACAGACTCCTGAAAAACTGTTTTTT. This encodes CASSLGQTPEKLFF.

There are many counts of this clonotype. One end of the junction varies from germline; a read error may be responsible. The V and J genes are TRBV9 and TRBJ1-6; D possibly corresponds to TRBD1 (5 bases). CDR1 is SGDLS and CDR2 is YYNGEE in the germline V gene. The CDR3 covers 19 residues. This CDR3 is CASSVRALGYQDRPPAPLF. The CDR3 DNA reads as TGTGCCAGCAGCGTCAGGGCTCTGGGCTATCAGGACCGGCCCCCGGCTCCACTTTTT.

This clonotype has just a few counts. The rearrangement joins TRBV19 to TRBJ1-1; weak D call: TRBD1 (5 bases). V lost 4 bases to trimming and J lost 4 bases, with 10 bases between them. CDR3 length: 13 residues. Per germline, CDR1 LNHDA and CDR2 SQIVND (reference sequence). The CDR3 coding sequence is TGTGCCAGTAGTAATCAGGGATCCACTGAAGCTTTCTTT. This translates into CASSNQGSTEAFF.

This clonotype occurred many times. The genes are TRBV29-1 and TRBJ2-5; the D gene is possibly TRBD1 (6 bases). V was trimmed by 3 bases and J by 1 base, leaving 12 bases between them. Germline V CDR1 and CDR2: SQVTM, ANQGSEA. The length of the CDR3 is 14 residues. CDR3 nucleotide sequence: TGCAGCGTTGAGGATACAGGGCGCCAAGAGACCCAGTACTTC. This encodes CSVEDTGRQETQYF. Based on the CDR3 plus reference TRBV29-1 and TRBJ2-5, the full variable domain is SAVISQKPSRDICQRGTSLTIQCQVDSQVTMMFWYRQQPGQSLTLIATANQGSEATYESGFVIDKFPISRPNLTFSTLTVSNMSPEDSSIYLCSVEDTGRQETQYFGPGTRLLVL.

This clonotype was counted between two and nine times. This chain joins TRBV6-5 and TRBJ2-1; no definite D call. The germline V and J ends were trimmed by 1 base and 0 bases, with 10 bases remaining between them. The CDR3 spans 16 residues. Germline values: CDR1 MNHEY, CDR2 SVGAGI. The CDR3 here is CASSYYHAGSYNEQFF. CDR3 coding DNA: TGTGCCAGCAGTTACTATCACGCCGGCTCCTACAATGAGCAGTTCTTC.